This T cell receptor beta chain originates from a study of blood T cell repertoires in COVID-19. Study-level background: Whether acute or convalescent, the COVID-19 samples came from the United States, Italy and Spain. The cDNA or gDNA used as material had been derived from T cells, B-cell-depleted T cells, or PBMCs.

Original data processing: Estimates of nucleated cell counts were drawn from the amplification of reference gene primers. Sequencing used immunoSEQ multiplex PCR; TCRdb keeps in-frame clones, though not all of them. The D gene and trimming were derived from the DNA, and the V and J assignments and clone size from that table. The data show over 35,000 clones, approximately 89% seen once. The receptor was isolated from a man aged 45-65 years with acute or convalescent COVID-19. The sequenced material came from peripheral blood.

CDR3 protein: CASSSAGRGASMSTEAFF. CDR3 coding DNA: TGTGCCAGTAGTTCGGCGGGACGGGGAGCTAGTATGAGCACTGAAGCTTTCTTT. The chain employs TRBV19 and TRBJ1-1, with D maybe TRBD1 (5 bases). Deletions cut 5 bases from V and 4 bases from J, with 26 bases between. The germline CDR1 and CDR2 sequences are LNHDA and SQIVND (reference sequence). CDR3 length equals 18 residues.